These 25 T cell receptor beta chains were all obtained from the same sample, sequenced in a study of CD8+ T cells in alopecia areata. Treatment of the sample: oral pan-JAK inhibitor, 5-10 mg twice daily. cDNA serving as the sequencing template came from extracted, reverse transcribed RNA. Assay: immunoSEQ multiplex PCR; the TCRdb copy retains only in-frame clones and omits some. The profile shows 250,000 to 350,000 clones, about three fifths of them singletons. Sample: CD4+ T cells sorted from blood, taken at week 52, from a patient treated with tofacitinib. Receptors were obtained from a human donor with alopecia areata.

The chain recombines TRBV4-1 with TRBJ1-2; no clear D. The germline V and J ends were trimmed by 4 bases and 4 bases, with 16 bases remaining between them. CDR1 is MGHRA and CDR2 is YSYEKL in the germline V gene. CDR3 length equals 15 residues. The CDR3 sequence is CASSLPDPRPYGYTF. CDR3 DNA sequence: TGCGCCAGCAGCCTCCCTGATCCACGGCCCTATGGCTACACCTTC.

The CDR3 coding sequence is TGTGCCAGCAGGTTGCCCGGCGGGGGGGGAAGGTACGAGCAGTACTTC. Its translation is CASRLPGGGGRYEQYF. V usage is TRBV27 and J usage is TRBJ2-7; 9 bases map to TRBD2. CDR3 size: 16 residues. Trimming took 6 bases from V and 4 from J; bases not matched to a gene: 13. The germline gives CDR1 MNHEY, CDR2 SMNVEV (reference sequence).

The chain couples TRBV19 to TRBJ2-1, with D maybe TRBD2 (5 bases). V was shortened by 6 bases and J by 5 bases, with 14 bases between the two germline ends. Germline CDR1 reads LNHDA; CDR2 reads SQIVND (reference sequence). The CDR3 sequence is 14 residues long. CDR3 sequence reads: CASSNPGEHNEQFF. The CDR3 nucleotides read TGTGCCAGTAGCAACCCCGGGGAGCACAATGAGCAGTTCTTC. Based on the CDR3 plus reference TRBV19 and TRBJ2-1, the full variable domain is DGGITQSPKYLFRKEGQNVTLSCEQNLNHDAMYWYRQDPGQGLRLIYYSQIVNDFQKGDIAEGYSVSREKKESFPLTVTSAQKNPTAFYLCASSNPGEHNEQFFGPGTRLTVL.

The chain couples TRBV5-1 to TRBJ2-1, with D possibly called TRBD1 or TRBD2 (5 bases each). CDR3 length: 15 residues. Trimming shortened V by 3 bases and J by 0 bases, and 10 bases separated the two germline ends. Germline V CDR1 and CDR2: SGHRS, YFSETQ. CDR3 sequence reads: CASSSVGTSYNEQFF. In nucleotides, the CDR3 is TGCGCCAGCAGCTCCGTAGGGACCTCCTACAATGAGCAGTTCTTC.

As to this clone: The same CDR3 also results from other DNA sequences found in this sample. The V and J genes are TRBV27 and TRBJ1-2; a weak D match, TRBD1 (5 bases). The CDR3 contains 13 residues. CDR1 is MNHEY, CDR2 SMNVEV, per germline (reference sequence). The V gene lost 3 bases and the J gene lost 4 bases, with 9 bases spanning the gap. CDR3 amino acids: CASSFRGSYGYTF. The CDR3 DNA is TGTGCCAGCAGTTTTAGGGGAAGCTATGGCTACACCTTC.

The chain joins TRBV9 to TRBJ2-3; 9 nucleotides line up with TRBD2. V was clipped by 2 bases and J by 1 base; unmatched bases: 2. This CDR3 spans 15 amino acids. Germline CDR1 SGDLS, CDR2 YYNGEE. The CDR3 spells CASSVASGGTDTQYF. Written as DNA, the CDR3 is TGTGCCAGCAGCGTTGCTAGCGGGGGCACAGATACGCAGTATTTT. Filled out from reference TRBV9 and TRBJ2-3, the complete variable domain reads DSGVTQTPKHLITATGQRVTLRCSPRSGDLSVYWYQQSLDQGLQFLIQYYNGEERAKGNILERFSAQQFPDLHSELNLSSLELGDSALYFCASSVASGGTDTQYFGPGTRLTVL.

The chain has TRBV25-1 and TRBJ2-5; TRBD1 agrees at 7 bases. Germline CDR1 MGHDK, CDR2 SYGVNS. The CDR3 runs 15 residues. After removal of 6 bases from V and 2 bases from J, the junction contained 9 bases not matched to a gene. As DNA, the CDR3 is TGTGCCAGCAGCGAGACAGGGTTGGGTCAAGAGACCCAGTACTTC. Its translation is CASSETGLGQETQYF.

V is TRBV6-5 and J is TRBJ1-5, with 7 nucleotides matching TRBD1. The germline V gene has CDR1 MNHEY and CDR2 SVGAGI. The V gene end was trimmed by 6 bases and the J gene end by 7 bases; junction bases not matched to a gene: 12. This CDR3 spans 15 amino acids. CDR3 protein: CASREGAEGGQPQHF. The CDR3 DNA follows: TGTGCCAGCAGAGAGGGGGCGGAAGGAGGACAGCCCCAGCATTTT.

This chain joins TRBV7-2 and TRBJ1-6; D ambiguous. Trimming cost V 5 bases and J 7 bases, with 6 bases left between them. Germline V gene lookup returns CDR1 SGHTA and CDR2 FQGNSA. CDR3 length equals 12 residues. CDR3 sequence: CASSLMNSPLHF. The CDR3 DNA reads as TGTGCCAGCAGCCTTATGAATTCACCCCTCCACTTT.

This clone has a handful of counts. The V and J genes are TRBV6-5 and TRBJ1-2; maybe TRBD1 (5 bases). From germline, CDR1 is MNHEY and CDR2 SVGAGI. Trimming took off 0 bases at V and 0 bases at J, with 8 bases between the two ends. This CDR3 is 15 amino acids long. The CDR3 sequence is CASSYSGPPNYGYTF. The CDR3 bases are TGTGCCAGCAGTTACTCGGGACCTCCTAACTATGGCTACACCTTC.

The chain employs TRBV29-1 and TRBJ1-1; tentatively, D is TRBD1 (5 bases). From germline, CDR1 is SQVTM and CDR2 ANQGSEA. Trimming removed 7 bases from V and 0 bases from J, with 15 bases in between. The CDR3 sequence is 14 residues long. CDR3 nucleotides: TGCAGCGCCGCCGGGGGTAGCATGAACACTGAAGCTTTCTTT. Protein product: CSAAGGSMNTEAFF.

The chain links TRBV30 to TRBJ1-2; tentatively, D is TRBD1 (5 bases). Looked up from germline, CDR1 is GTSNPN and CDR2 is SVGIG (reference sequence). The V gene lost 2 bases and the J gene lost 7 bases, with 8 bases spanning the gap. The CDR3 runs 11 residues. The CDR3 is CAWSIQGGYTF. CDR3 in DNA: TGTGCCTGGAGTATCCAGGGTGGCTACACCTTC.

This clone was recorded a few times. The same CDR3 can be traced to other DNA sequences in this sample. The CDR3, as DNA: TGTGCCTGGAGTGTGACAGGGACAGATACGCAGTATTTT. It codes for CAWSVTGTDTQYF. The chain carries TRBV30 and TRBJ2-3; 7 bases match TRBD1. V was clipped by 0 bases and J by 3 bases; unmatched bases: 0. Germline CDR1 reads GTSNPN; CDR2 reads SVGIG (reference sequence). The CDR3 is 13 amino acids.

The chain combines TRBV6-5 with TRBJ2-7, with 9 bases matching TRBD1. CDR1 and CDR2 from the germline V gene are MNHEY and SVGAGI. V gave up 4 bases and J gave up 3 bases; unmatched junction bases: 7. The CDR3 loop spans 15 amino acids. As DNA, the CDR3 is TGTGCCAGCAGTTCCGGGACAGGGATTTACTACGAGCAGTACTTC. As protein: CASSSGTGIYYEQYF.

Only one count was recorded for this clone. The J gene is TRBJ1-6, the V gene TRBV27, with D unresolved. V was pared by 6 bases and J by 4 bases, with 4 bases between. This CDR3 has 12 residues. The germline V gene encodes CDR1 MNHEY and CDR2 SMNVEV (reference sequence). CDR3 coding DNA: TGTGCCAGCAGGGAATATAATTCACCCCTCCACTTT. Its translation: CASREYNSPLHF.

CDR3 loop: CATSGGRGHKETQYF. The CDR3 DNA reads TGTGCCACCAGCGGTGGTCGTGGACACAAAGAGACCCAGTACTTC. This sequence joins TRBV15 and TRBJ2-5, with a tentative D call TRBD1 (5 bases). Trimming pared 5 bases from V and 3 bases from J, leaving 16 bases between. Per germline, CDR1 LNHNV and CDR2 YYDKDF (reference sequence). CDR3 size: 15 residues.

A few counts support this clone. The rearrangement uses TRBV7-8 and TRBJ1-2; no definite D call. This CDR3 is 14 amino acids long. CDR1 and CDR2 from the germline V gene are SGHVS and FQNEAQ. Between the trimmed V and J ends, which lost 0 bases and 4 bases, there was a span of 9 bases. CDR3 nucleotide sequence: TGTGCCAGCAGCTTAGCAGGTTCGAGCTATGGCTACACCTTC. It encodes CASSLAGSSYGYTF.

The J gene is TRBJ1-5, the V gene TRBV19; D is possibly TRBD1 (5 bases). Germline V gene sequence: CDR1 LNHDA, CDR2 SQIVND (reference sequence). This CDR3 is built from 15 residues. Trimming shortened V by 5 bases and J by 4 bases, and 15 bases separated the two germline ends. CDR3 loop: CASSVRDRWNQPQHF. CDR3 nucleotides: TGTGCCAGTAGTGTCCGGGACCGGTGGAATCAGCCCCAGCATTTT. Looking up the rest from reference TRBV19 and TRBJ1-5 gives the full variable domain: DGGITQSPKYLFRKEGQNVTLSCEQNLNHDAMYWYRQDPGQGLRLIYYSQIVNDFQKGDIAEGYSVSREKKESFPLTVTSAQKNPTAFYLCASSVRDRWNQPQHFGDGTRLSIL.

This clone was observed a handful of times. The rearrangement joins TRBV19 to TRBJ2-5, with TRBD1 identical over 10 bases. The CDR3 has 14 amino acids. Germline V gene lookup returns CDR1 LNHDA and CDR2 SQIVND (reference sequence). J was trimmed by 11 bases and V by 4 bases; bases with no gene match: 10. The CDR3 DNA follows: TGTGCCAGTAGTAGAGAGGACAGGGGGAGTGAGCAGTACTTC. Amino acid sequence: CASSREDRGSEQYF.

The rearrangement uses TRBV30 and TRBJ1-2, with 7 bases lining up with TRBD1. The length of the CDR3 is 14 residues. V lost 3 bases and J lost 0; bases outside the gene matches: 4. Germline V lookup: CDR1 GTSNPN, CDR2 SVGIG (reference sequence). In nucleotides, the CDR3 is TGTGCCTGGAGAGGGGACAGAGCTAACTATGGCTACACCTTC. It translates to CAWRGDRANYGYTF.

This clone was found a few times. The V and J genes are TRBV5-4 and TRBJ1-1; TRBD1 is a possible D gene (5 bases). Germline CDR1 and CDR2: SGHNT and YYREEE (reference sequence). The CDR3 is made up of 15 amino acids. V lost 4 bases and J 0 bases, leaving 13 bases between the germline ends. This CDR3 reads CASSDGARMNTEAFF. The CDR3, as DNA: TGTGCCAGCAGCGATGGGGCACGGATGAACACTGAAGCTTTCTTT.

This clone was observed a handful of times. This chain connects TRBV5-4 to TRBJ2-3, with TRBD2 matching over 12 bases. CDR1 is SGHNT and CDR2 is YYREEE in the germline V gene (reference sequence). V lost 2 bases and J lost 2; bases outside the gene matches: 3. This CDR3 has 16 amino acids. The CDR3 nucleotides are TGTGCCAGCAGCTTTGGACTAGCGGGGTCCACAGATACGCAGTATTTT. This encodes CASSFGLAGSTDTQYF.

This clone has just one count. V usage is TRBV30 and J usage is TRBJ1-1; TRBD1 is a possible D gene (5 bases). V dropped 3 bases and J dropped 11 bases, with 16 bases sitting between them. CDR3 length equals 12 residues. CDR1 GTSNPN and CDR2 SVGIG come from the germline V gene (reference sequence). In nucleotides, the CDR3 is TGTGCCTGGAGCGTGGGGACCCCGAATGCTTTCTTT. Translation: CAWSVGTPNAFF.

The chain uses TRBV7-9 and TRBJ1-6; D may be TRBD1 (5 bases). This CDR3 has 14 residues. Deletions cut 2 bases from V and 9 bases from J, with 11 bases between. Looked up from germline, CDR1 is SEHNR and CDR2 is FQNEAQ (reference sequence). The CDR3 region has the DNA TGTGCCAGCAGCTTAATAACAGGCGGTTCACCCCTCCACTTT. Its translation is CASSLITGGSPLHF.

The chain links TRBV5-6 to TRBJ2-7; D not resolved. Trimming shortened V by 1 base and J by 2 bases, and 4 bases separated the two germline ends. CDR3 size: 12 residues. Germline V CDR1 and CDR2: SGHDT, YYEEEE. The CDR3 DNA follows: TGTGCCAGCAGCTTGTCGGCCTACGAGCAGTACTTC. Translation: CASSLSAYEQYF.